One sample yielded the 26 T cell receptor beta chains listed below, sequenced in a study of blood T cell repertoires in COVID-19. Produced via immunoSEQ multiplex PCR; TCRdb's table is partial and in-frame only. The profile shows about 160,000 clones, around 82% of them singletons. Sequenced input: peripheral blood. These receptor sequences come from a man aged 55-75 years with active or convalescent COVID-19.

The rearrangement joins TRBV24-1 to TRBJ2-5, with D unresolved. CDR3 length: 15 amino acids. Deletions cut 2 bases from V and 5 bases from J, with 14 bases between. Germline V gives CDR1 KGHDR, CDR2 SFDVKD. CDR3 loop: CATSDSRLNMETQYF. As DNA, the CDR3 is TGTGCCACCAGTGATTCCCGACTGAATATGGAGACCCAGTACTTC.

The chain has TRBV3-1 (or the pseudogene TRBV3-2) and TRBJ2-1; 10 nucleotides align to TRBD2. After removal of 4 bases from V and 0 bases from J, the junction contained 12 bases not matched to a gene. Looked up from germline, CDR1 is LGHDT and CDR2 is YNNKEL (reference sequence). The CDR3 is made up of 19 amino acids. The CDR3 nucleotides are TGTGCCAGCAGCCTAAGGAGGGGTAGCGGGAGGAGCTCCTACAATGAGCAGTTCTTC. Protein sequence: CASSLRRGSGRSSYNEQFF.

The rearrangement joins TRBV20-1 to TRBJ1-1; D gene unclear. CDR1 is DFQATT, CDR2 SNEGSKA, per germline (reference sequence). This CDR3 has 12 residues. With 3 bases removed from V and 10 bases from J, the gap between germline ends came to 15 bases. The CDR3 sequence is CSASGLAGSAFF. The CDR3 nucleotides are TGCAGTGCTAGTGGGTTGGCAGGCTCAGCTTTCTTT.

The V and J genes are TRBV2 and TRBJ1-6; TRBD1 matches at 9 bases. CDR3 length: 14 amino acids. CDR1 SNHLY and CDR2 FYNNEI come from the germline V gene. V trimming: 6 bases; J trimming: 5 bases; junction bases outside the gene matches: 2. Written as DNA, the CDR3 is TGTGCCAGCAGAGACAGGGGGGATAATTCACCCCTCCACTTT. This sequence encodes CASRDRGDNSPLHF.

This clone was picked up one time. CDR3: CASRLVGGAEAFF. CDR3 nucleotide sequence: TGTGCCAGCAGACTCGTGGGGGGGGCTGAAGCTTTCTTT. The rearrangement uses TRBV6-5 and TRBJ1-1; the D gene is possibly TRBD1 (5 bases). CDR1 is MNHEY, CDR2 SVGAGI, per germline. The ends were cut back, 6 bases at V and 6 bases at J, with 14 bases in the middle. The CDR3 is made up of 13 amino acids.

This rearrangement joins TRBV19 to TRBJ1-1, with unresolved D. V shed 5 bases and J shed 10 bases, with 8 bases lying between them. Germline V gene lookup returns CDR1 LNHDA and CDR2 SQIVND (reference sequence). The CDR3 runs 10 residues. DNA of the CDR3: TGTGCCAGTAGTCCCCGCAGAGCTTTCTTT. Protein: CASSPRRAFF. Complete variable domain (other parts from reference TRBV19 and TRBJ1-1): DGGITQSPKYLFRKEGQNVTLSCEQNLNHDAMYWYRQDPGQGLRLIYYSQIVNDFQKGDIAEGYSVSREKKESFPLTVTSAQKNPTAFYLCASSPRRAFFGQGTRLTVV.

This chain links TRBV28 with TRBJ1-6; 8 nucleotides match TRBD1. The germline CDR1 and CDR2 sequences are MDHEN and SYDVKM. This CDR3 has 15 residues. Trimming took 6 bases from V and 3 from J; bases not matched to a gene: 4. For the CDR3, the DNA is TGTGCCAGCAGCCTGGGGACAGGCTATAATTCACCCCTCCACTTT. Amino acids: CASSLGTGYNSPLHF.

The V and J genes are TRBV2 and TRBJ1-1, with D possibly matching TRBD1 (5 bases). CDR3 size: 12 residues. The germline gives CDR1 SNHLY, CDR2 FYNNEI. Trimming removed 5 bases at V and 2 bases at J, with 6 bases between. The CDR3 bases are TGTGCCAGCAGTTGGGGCAACACTGAAGCTTTCTTT. Protein product: CASSWGNTEAFF.

This clone was counted at least ten times. The chain links TRBV4-1 to TRBJ1-2, with TRBD1 matching over 7 bases. The CDR3 contains 15 residues. CDR1 MGHRA and CDR2 YSYEKL come from the germline V gene. With V trimmed by 5 bases and J by 2 bases, 8 bases remained unmatched. The CDR3 nucleotides are TGCGCCAGCAGCTACGTGGGACAGCAGAACTATGGCTACACCTTC. It encodes CASSYVGQQNYGYTF.

The rearrangement links TRBV25-1 to TRBJ2-7, with D tentatively TRBD1 (7 bases). Germline V lookup: CDR1 MGHDK, CDR2 SYGVNS. The ends were cut back, 6 bases at V and 7 bases at J, with 25 bases in the middle. CDR3 length: 16 amino acids. The CDR3 DNA follows: TGTGCCAGCAGCAGCGCCGGGGTGGAGGGGGCCTGGGAGCAGTACTTC. Its translation is CASSSAGVEGAWEQYF.

This clone was counted a single time. The chain couples TRBV7-6 to TRBJ2-5; tentative D call: TRBD2 (6 bases). Looked up from germline, CDR1 is SGHVS and CDR2 is FNYEAQ. This CDR3 region has 15 residues. V was shortened by 0 bases and J by 2 bases, with 10 bases between the two germline ends. The chain's CDR3 is CASSLAEEGQETQYF. The CDR3 nucleotides read TGTGCCAGCAGCTTAGCGGAGGAGGGACAAGAGACCCAGTACTTC. Full variable domain (remainder filled in from reference TRBV7-6 and TRBJ2-5): GAGVSQSPRYKVTKRGQDVALRCDPISGHVSLYWYRQALGQGPEFLTYFNYEAQQDKSGLPNDRFSAERPEGSISTLTIQRTEQRDSAMYRCASSLAEEGQETQYFGPGTRLLVL.

The V call is TRBV3-1 (or the pseudogene TRBV3-2), the J call TRBJ2-1, with D possibly TRBD1 on 6 matching bases. CDR3 length: 13 residues. Trimming cost V 3 bases and J 7 bases, with 10 bases left between them. Germline V lookup: CDR1 LGHDT, CDR2 YNNKEL (reference sequence). The CDR3 protein is CASSHAGQNEQFF. CDR3 DNA sequence: TGTGCCAGCAGCCATGCAGGACAGAATGAGCAGTTCTTC.

The V call is TRBV5-1, the J call TRBJ2-3; 12 bases are a match to TRBD1. In germline, CDR1 is SGHRS, CDR2 YFSETQ. The CDR3 sequence is 18 residues long. V shed 0 bases and J 3 bases; nucleotides not matched to a gene: 8. This CDR3 reads CASSLGFPGQGATDTQYF. CDR3 coding DNA: TGCGCCAGCAGCTTGGGTTTCCCGGGACAGGGGGCGACAGATACGCAGTATTTT.

The chain links TRBV28 to TRBJ2-2, with 9 bases aligning to TRBD2. V trimming: 4 bases; J trimming: 12 bases; junction bases outside the gene matches: 18. Per the germline V gene, CDR1 is MDHEN and CDR2 is SYDVKM. The CDR3 extends over 17 amino acids. Here the CDR3 DNA reads TGTGCCAGCAGTTCCCTGGGGAGTAGCGGGAGCTTGGGGAAGCTGTTTTTT. Translating it yields CASSSLGSSGSLGKLFF.

The chain is built from TRBV28 and TRBJ2-7, with D possibly TRBD2 on 6 matching bases. V lost 3 bases, J lost 0 bases, and 12 bases lay in between. The CDR3 runs to 15 residues. The germline V gene has CDR1 MDHEN and CDR2 SYDVKM. The DNA for the CDR3 is TGTGCCAGCAGTTTGGAGGGGCCGCGCTCCTACGAGCAGTACTTC. Translated: CASSLEGPRSYEQYF.

V gene TRBV5-5 combines with J gene TRBJ2-2; TRBD2 agrees at 14 bases. There are 17 residues in the CDR3. The germline CDR1 and CDR2 sequences are SGHKS and YYEKEE (reference sequence). V shed 3 bases, J shed 2 bases, and the junction held 3 bases outside the gene matches. CDR3 region: CASSSGTSGGNTGELFF. The CDR3 DNA follows: TGTGCCAGCAGCTCGGGGACTAGCGGGGGAAACACCGGGGAGCTGTTTTTT. The entire variable domain, with the rest obtained from reference TRBV5-5 and TRBJ2-2, is as follows: DAGVTQSPTHLIKTRGQQVTLRCSPISGHKSVSWYQQVLGQGPQFIFQYYEKEERGRGNFPDRFSARQFPNYSSELNVNALLLGDSALYLCASSSGTSGGNTGELFFGEGSRLTVL.

This clone has a handful of counts. The gene calls are TRBV4-2 and TRBJ1-4; the match to TRBD1 covers 7 bases. The CDR3 has 16 residues. V was pared by 2 bases and J by 7 bases, with 10 bases of the junction left unmatched. Germline V gene sequence: CDR1 LGHNA, CDR2 YNFKEQ. CDR3 coding DNA: TGTGCCAGCAGCCAAATCAGGACAGGAACGGGTGAAAAACTGTTTTTT. This sequence encodes CASSQIRTGTGEKLFF.

The rearrangement links TRBV6-5 to TRBJ2-7; D is perhaps TRBD2 (6 bases). V lost 7 bases to trimming and J lost 0 bases, with 13 bases between them. The CDR3 consists of 14 residues. CDR1 MNHEY and CDR2 SVGAGI come from the germline V gene. CDR3 DNA: TGTGCCAGCACCGGGACTTTGCACTCCTACGAGCAGTACTTC. This translates into CASTGTLHSYEQYF.

The gene calls are TRBV5-8 and TRBJ2-2; 8 positions agree with TRBD1. CDR1 is SGHTS, CDR2 YDEGEE, per germline. The ends lost 4 bases at V and 5 bases at J; junction bases unmatched: 7. CDR3 length equals 15 residues. The CDR3 protein is CASSRQGYGTGELFF. The CDR3 nucleotides are TGTGCCAGCAGCCGACAGGGGTATGGGACCGGGGAGCTGTTTTTT. The full variable domain, rest sourced from reference TRBV5-8 and TRBJ2-2, is EAGVTQSPTHLIKTRGQQATLRCSPISGHTSVYWYQQALGLGLQFLLWYDEGEERNRGNFPPRFSGRQFPNYSSELNVNALELEDSALYLCASSRQGYGTGELFFGEGSRLTVL.

The chain couples TRBV19 to TRBJ2-5, with D unresolved. The CDR3 has 12 amino acids. Germline lookup yields CDR1 LNHDA and CDR2 SQIVND (reference sequence). Trimming stripped 8 bases from V and 1 base from J, with 8 bases between. This CDR3 reads CASSNFQETQYF. DNA of the CDR3: TGTGCCAGTTCTAATTTCCAAGAGACCCAGTACTTC. Looking up the rest from reference TRBV19 and TRBJ2-5 gives the full variable domain: DGGITQSPKYLFRKEGQNVTLSCEQNLNHDAMYWYRQDPGQGLRLIYYSQIVNDFQKGDIAEGYSVSREKKESFPLTVTSAQKNPTAFYLCASSNFQETQYFGPGTRLLVL.

The chain joins TRBV6-5 to TRBJ1-6; 9 nucleotides agree with TRBD1. Trimming removed 6 bases from V and 9 bases from J; junction bases left unmatched: 6. This CDR3 is built from 14 residues. The V gene's germline CDR1 is MNHEY and CDR2 SVGAGI. This CDR3 is CASRAGTGSSPLHF. For the CDR3, the DNA is TGTGCCAGCAGGGCCGGGACAGGGAGTTCACCCCTCCACTTT.

CDR3 region: CASSEALGSSYNEQFF. The CDR3 DNA is TGTGCCAGCAGTGAAGCGCTCGGGAGCTCCTACAATGAGCAGTTCTTC. This chain links TRBV2 with TRBJ2-1; TRBD2 is a possible D gene (6 bases). The CDR3 length is 16 residues. CDR1 SNHLY and CDR2 FYNNEI come from the germline V gene. V lost 0 bases to trimming and J lost 0 bases, with 9 bases between them.

In regard to this clone: At one end the junction does not follow the germline gene, possibly because of a read error. The chain is built from TRBV7-7 and TRBJ2-1; 15 bases line up with TRBD2. This CDR3 has 14 amino acids. Germline CDR1 SSHAT, CDR2 FNYEAQ (reference sequence). The CDR3 nucleotides read TGTGCTAGCAGCTTAGGACTAGCGGGAGGGGAGCAGTTCTTC. Amino acids: CASSLGLAGGEQFF.

V gene TRBV10-3 combines with J gene TRBJ1-1; the D is unclear. Germline CDR1 is ENHRY and CDR2 is SYGVKD. This CDR3 region has 11 residues. Between the trimmed V and J ends, which lost 6 bases and 3 bases, there was a span of 5 bases. The CDR3 region has the DNA TGTGCCATCAGCCGGGACACTGAAGCTTTCTTT. This encodes CAISRDTEAFF.

The V call is TRBV6-5, the J call TRBJ1-4, with TRBD1 identical over 7 bases. From germline, CDR1 is MNHEY and CDR2 SVGAGI. The CDR3 has 14 amino acids. V trimming: 6 bases; J trimming: 10 bases; junction bases outside the gene matches: 11. Here the CDR3 reads CASRIDRVVGKLFF. The CDR3 DNA reads TGTGCCAGCAGAATAGACAGGGTCGTTGGAAAACTGTTTTTT.

The genes are TRBV19 and TRBJ2-1; possibly TRBD1 for D (6 bases). Germline CDR1 reads LNHDA; CDR2 reads SQIVND (reference sequence). This CDR3 comprises 15 residues. V was clipped by 5 bases and J by 3 bases, with 14 bases between them. CDR3 amino acids: CASSAQGPGYNEQFF. CDR3 sequence (DNA): TGTGCCAGTAGTGCACAGGGCCCGGGCTACAATGAGCAGTTCTTC.